This passage covers 26 T cell receptor beta chains from one sample sequenced in a study of CD8+CD57+ T cells in acquired aplastic anemia. The study profiled TCR beta VDJ and CDR3 using genomic DNA as template. TCRdb re-called the reads with MiXCR, one entry per CDR3 protein. The sample includes just over 400,000 distinct CDR3 sequences, roughly 68% seen only once; the top ten take approximately 4%. Sequencing was performed on sorted CD4+, CD8+, or CD8+CD57+ T cells (not recorded which) from PBMCs. The receptors were gathered from a human donor in good health, serving as a control.

The CDR3 DNA reads as TGTGCCAGCAGCCAAGTAGGTCTTGGAAACACCATATATTTT. Translated, it gives CASSQVGLGNTIYF. The chain joins TRBV7-2 to TRBJ2-3; unclear D gene. Judging by the DNA end, TRBJ1-3 fits better; the J call may be wrong. The CDR3 sequence is 14 residues long. Germline V gene sequence: CDR1 SGHTA, CDR2 FQGNSA.

V gene TRBV2 combines with J gene TRBJ2-1; weak D call: TRBD2 (7 bases). Trimming took off 6 bases at V and 9 bases at J, with 15 bases between the two ends. The CDR3 length is 13 residues. The germline CDR1 and CDR2 sequences are SNHLY and FYNNEI. CDR3 sequence reads: CASSGGPLGEQFF. DNA of the CDR3: TGTGCCAGCAGCGGGGGGCCGTTGGGTGAGCAGTTCTTC.

The chain couples TRBV5-8 to TRBJ1-1; maybe TRBD1 (5 bases). The CDR3 has 14 amino acids. Per the germline V gene, CDR1 is SGHTS and CDR2 is YDEGEE. Deletions cut 6 bases from V and 5 bases from J, with 17 bases between. CDR3 residues: CASNPQAGLTEAFF. DNA for the CDR3: TGTGCCAGCAACCCACAGGCAGGGTTGACTGAAGCTTTCTTT.

Of note for this clonotype: Possible read error: a much larger clone is one base away. The V gene is TRBV12-3 or TRBV12-4, the J gene TRBJ2-7, with 12 bases matching TRBD2. The CDR3 runs 14 residues. CDR3 residues: CASSTLAGGYGQYF. For the CDR3, the DNA is TGTGCCAGCAGTACACTAGCGGGGGGCTACGGGCAGTACTTC.

This clonotype was seen only once. The chain links TRBV5-1 to TRBJ2-2, with 7 nucleotides matching TRBD1. The CDR3 has 17 residues. CDR1 and CDR2 (germline): SGHRS, YFSETQ. The V and J ends lost 5 bases and 2 bases, in that order; junction bases with no gene match: 12. CDR3 nucleotide sequence: TGCGCCAGCAGAGCGACAGGGTTTTCAAAAAACACCGGGGAGCTGTTTTTT. This codes for CASRATGFSKNTGELFF.

The CDR3 protein is CASSPTVAPLHF. CDR3 nucleotides: TGTGCCAGCAGTCCTACAGTGGCACCCCTCCACTTT. The chain uses TRBV12-3 or TRBV12-4 and TRBJ1-6; D is undetermined. This CDR3 contains 12 residues. Trimming took 5 bases from V and 11 from J, leaving 10 bases between them.

V gene TRBV2 combines with J gene TRBJ2-5; D is unclear. Germline V gene sequence: CDR1 SNHLY, CDR2 FYNNEI. The CDR3 covers 16 residues. The germline V and J ends were trimmed by 10 bases and 6 bases, with 27 bases remaining between them. The CDR3 loop reads CATRFTASQAKQTQYF. In DNA form, the CDR3 reads TGTGCCACCCGCTTCACGGCTAGTCAGGCGAAACAGACCCAGTACTTC.

This clonotype came up many times. V is TRBV20-1 and J is TRBJ2-6; possibly TRBD2 for D (5 bases). CDR3 size: 15 residues. The V gene's germline CDR1 is DFQATT and CDR2 SNEGSKA (reference sequence). The germline V and J ends were trimmed by 1 base and 2 bases, with 9 bases remaining between them. Here the CDR3 DNA reads TGCAGTGCTAGAGTTGAGGGAACTGGGGCCAACGTCCTGACTTTC. As protein: CSARVEGTGANVLTF.

Of note for this clonotype: The junction departs from germline at one end; a sequencing error may be responsible. The rearrangement uses TRBV20-1 and TRBJ1-4; no definite D call. The CDR3 length is 11 residues. Germline CDR1 is DFQATT and CDR2 is SNEGSKA (reference sequence). CDR3 nucleotide sequence: TGCAGTGCTAACGGGCTTGAAGAACTGTTTTTT. Protein product: CSANGLEELFF.

The CDR3 region is CASSIPRGRNQPQHF. The CDR3 region has the DNA TGTGCCAGCAGCATCCCCAGGGGAAGGAATCAGCCCCAGCATTTT. The gene calls are TRBV5-6 and TRBJ1-5, with D tentatively TRBD1 (6 bases). CDR3 length: 15 residues. Germline V gene sequence: CDR1 SGHDT, CDR2 YYEEEE. Trimming removed 4 bases at V and 4 bases at J, with 15 bases between.

V gene TRBV7-2 combines with J gene TRBJ1-6; D is unresolved. Germline-derived CDR1 and CDR2 are SGHTA and FQGNSA. The length of the CDR3 is 15 residues. Trimming pared 5 bases from V and 13 bases from J, leaving 21 bases between. The DNA of the CDR3 is TGTGCCAGCAGCACCCAGAGAGGCGACTGTGCGCCCCTCCACTTT. Its translation: CASSTQRGDCAPLHF.

This clonotype has only one observation. Because it lacks the conserved phenylalanine or tryptophan at the end, this CDR3 is likely a read error. No DNA is shown, since the ends of the CDR3 on it are uncertain; the CDR3 is the one TCRdb lists. This chain links TRBV7-2 with TRBJ1-1; the table's D call TRBD1 went unverified against the DNA. The CDR3 has 13 residues if both end residues are counted. Germline lookup yields CDR1 SGHTA and CDR2 FQGNSA. This CDR3 reads CASSTTQGGNSPL.

The chain employs TRBV9 and TRBJ2-7; TRBD2 is a possible D gene (6 bases). CDR3 length equals 13 residues. Trimming pared 5 bases from V and 6 bases from J, leaving 15 bases between. Germline V CDR1 and CDR2: SGDLS, YYNGEE. For the CDR3, the DNA is TGTGCCAGCAGTATCGACGCCGGGGGCGAGCAGTACTTC. Its translation: CASSIDAGGEQYF.

The chain has TRBV20-1 and TRBJ2-2; weak D call: TRBD2 (6 bases). V shed 3 bases and J shed 0 bases, with 14 bases lying between them. Germline V lookup: CDR1 DFQATT, CDR2 SNEGSKA (reference sequence). CDR3 length equals 16 residues. CDR3 sequence (DNA): TGCAGTGCTAGGGCGTGGCTAGCGCCGAACACCGGGGAGCTGTTTTTT. The encoded protein is CSARAWLAPNTGELFF.

About this clonotype: This clone may be a read error of a much larger clone one base away. Because it lacks the conserved phenylalanine or tryptophan at the end, this CDR3 is likely a read error. The genes are TRBV11-1 and TRBJ2-7; either TRBD1 or TRBD2 may supply D (6 bases each). The V gene's germline CDR1 is SGHAT and CDR2 FQDESV (reference sequence). The CDR3 is 15 residues long. With 7 bases removed from V and 0 bases from J, the gap between germline ends came to 16 bases. CDR3 region: CASKGGSQPSYEQYL. The DNA of the CDR3 is TGTGCCAGCAAGGGGGGCTCCCAACCCTCCTACGAGCAGTACCTC.

The chain combines TRBV12-3 or TRBV12-4 with TRBJ1-4; weak D call: TRBD1 (5 bases). CDR3 length: 14 residues. The germline V and J ends were trimmed by 7 bases and 4 bases, with 13 bases remaining between them. CDR3 in amino acids: CASTMGRGNEKLFF. The CDR3 nucleotides read TGTGCCAGCACGATGGGGAGGGGTAATGAAAAACTGTTTTTT.

This clonotype was counted at least ten times. This rearrangement joins TRBV9 to TRBJ1-1, with D tentatively TRBD1 (5 bases). Germline assignment: CDR1 SGDLS and CDR2 YYNGEE. Trimming removed 3 bases from V and 5 bases from J, with 17 bases in between. The CDR3 contains 15 residues. The CDR3 region is CASSARGGVRTEAFF. CDR3 coding DNA: TGTGCCAGCAGCGCTAGAGGAGGGGTGAGGACTGAAGCTTTCTTT.

This clonotype has at least ten counts. V and J are TRBV25-1 and TRBJ2-3; D unclear. The CDR3 sequence is 11 residues long. CDR1 and CDR2 (germline): MGHDK, SYGVNS. V gave up 8 bases and J gave up 1 base, with 4 bases separating them. DNA of the CDR3: TGTGCCAGCTGGGGCACAGATACGCAGTATTTT. Its translation is CASWGTDTQYF.

This rearrangement joins TRBV7-3 to TRBJ2-7; 7 positions match TRBD1. J gave up 2 bases and V 5 bases, and 9 bases lay outside the gene matches. CDR1 and CDR2 (germline): SGHTA, FQGTGA. The CDR3 is 15 residues long. CDR3 residues: CASSPETGSPYEQYF. CDR3 bases: TGTGCCAGCAGCCCGGAGACAGGGAGTCCCTACGAGCAGTACTTC.

Ten or more counts support this clonotype. This chain connects TRBV30 to TRBJ1-3; D gene ambiguous. CDR1 is GTSNPN, CDR2 SVGIG, per germline (reference sequence). This CDR3 has 13 amino acids. Trimming took 5 bases from V and 1 from J, leaving 9 bases between them. CDR3 sequence reads: CAWQDGSGNTIYF. CDR3 in DNA: TGTGCCTGGCAGGACGGTTCTGGAAACACCATATATTTT.

The table lists this clonotype with a few counts. The V and J genes are TRBV19 and TRBJ1-2; D is possibly TRBD1 (6 bases). Per the germline V gene, CDR1 is LNHDA and CDR2 is SQIVND (reference sequence). Trimming took off 5 bases at V and 8 bases at J, with 12 bases between the two ends. This CDR3 contains 12 residues. The CDR3 nucleotides read TGTGCCAGTAGTCTCCAGGGGCAGGGCTACACCTTC. Encoded protein: CASSLQGQGYTF.

In the case of this clonotype: It is unclear where the CDR3 begins or ends on the DNA, so no DNA is shown, and the CDR3 is as TCRdb lists it. The chain combines TRBV7-9 with TRBJ2-1; the tabulated D call, TRBD1, remains unverified against the DNA. The CDR3 length is 14 residues, termini included. Germline lookup yields CDR1 SEHNR and CDR2 FQNEAQ (reference sequence). The chain's CDR3 is CASSLMTDEQYFGF.

This clonotype was seen only a few times. V gene TRBV5-1 combines with J gene TRBJ2-7; 9 bases match TRBD1. The CDR3 extends over 14 amino acids. V lost 4 bases, J lost 5 bases, and 7 bases stayed unmatched. Germline CDR1 reads SGHRS; CDR2 reads YFSETQ. CDR3 sequence (DNA): TGCGCCAGCAGCCCAGGGACAGGGAGGCACGAGCAGTACGTC. This sequence encodes CASSPGTGRHEQYV.

Details on this clonotype: Because the CDR3 is missing its conserved closing phenylalanine or tryptophan, this is likely a read error. The DNA is left out, because the CDR3 cannot be placed on it with certainty; the CDR3 is given as TCRdb lists it. CDR3: CASSLDFGGGLHL. This chain connects TRBV7-2 to TRBJ2-7; TRBD2 is taken as the D call from the table, unchecked against the DNA. The CDR3 spans 13 amino acids, including both terminal residues. Germline CDR1 reads SGHTA; CDR2 reads FQGNSA.

With respect to this clonotype: The conserved closing phenylalanine or tryptophan is absent in this CDR3, likely reflecting a read error. No DNA is shown, since the ends of the CDR3 on it are uncertain; the CDR3 is the one TCRdb lists. This chain uses TRBV9 with TRBJ2-7; the tabulated D call, TRBD1, remains unverified against the DNA. The CDR3 region is 12 residues in length, termini included. CDR1 and CDR2 (germline): SGDLS, YYNGEE. The CDR3 sequence: CASSVSGGQGDT.

The rearrangement links TRBV6-1 to TRBJ1-1; D gene uncertain. The CDR3 has 12 amino acids. CDR1 MNHNS and CDR2 SASEGT come from the germline V gene. Trimming pared 8 bases from V and 1 base from J, leaving 8 bases between. This chain's CDR3 is CASGGRNTEAFF. The CDR3, as DNA: TGTGCCAGCGGCGGGAGGAACACTGAAGCTTTCTTT.